Listed below are T cell receptor beta chains from one sample, sequenced in a study of IL-17A CD8 T cells in psoriatic arthritis synovium. Assay used: immunoSEQ multiplex PCR; TCRdb lists only in-frame clones, some missing. The data hold under 2,500 clones, with about 72% observed a single time. The sequenced sample consisted of IFN-gamma+ CD8+ T cells from synovial fluid. The receptors were gathered from a human donor with psoriatic arthritis. The CDR3 runs from the conserved cysteine through the conserved F or W. The D gene is left open where the match is weak. Rows give clone size only sometimes, using once, few, many, or a class for an expanded clone.

size: once; J: TRBJ2-4; V: TRBV12-5; D: .; DNA: TGTGCTAGTGGTTCACCGCTCACAGGGTTAGGAAACATTCAGTACTTC; CDR3: CASGSPLTGLGNIQYF
size: .; J: TRBJ2-1; V: TRBV14; D: TRBD2; DNA: TGTGCCAGCAGCCAAGCATCGGGGGGGTCCTACAATGAGCAGTTCTTC; CDR3: CASSQASGGSYNEQFF
size: few; J: TRBJ2-3; V: TRBV6-4; D: TRBD2; DNA: TGTGCCAGCAGTCGGACTAGCGGGAGTGGGGATACGCAGTATTTT; CDR3: CASSRTSGSGDTQYF
size: .; J: TRBJ1-2; V: TRBV9; D: .; DNA: TGTGCCAGCAGCGTAGTTACGGGGTATGGCTACACCTTC; CDR3: CASSVVTGYGYTF
size: few; J: TRBJ1-1; V: TRBV5-4; D: .; DNA: TGTGCCAGCAGCCCTGACAAGAACACTGAAGCTTTCTTT; CDR3: CASSPDKNTEAFF
size: .; J: TRBJ2-1; V: TRBV30; D: .; DNA: TGTGCCTGGAGTGTAGGTGCGGGGCCAGCCAATGAGCAGTTCTTC; CDR3: CAWSVGAGPANEQFF
size: large; J: TRBJ2-3; V: TRBV4-1; D: TRBD2; DNA: TGCGCCAGCAGCCAACTAGCGGGACCAGATACGCAGTATTTT; CDR3: CASSQLAGPDTQYF
size: .; J: TRBJ2-3; V: TRBV6-5; D: TRBD1; DNA: TGTGCCAGCAGTAGAAGACAGGGCGGCACAGATACGCAGTATTTT; CDR3: CASSRRQGGTDTQYF
size: .; J: TRBJ1-5; V: TRBV10-3; D: .; DNA: TGTGCCATCCCCCCCAGGTCCGGGACCAGAAATAGCAATCAGCCCCAGCATTTT; CDR3: CAIPPRSGTRNSNQPQHF
size: .; J: TRBJ2-7; V: TRBV15; D: .; DNA: TGTGCCACCAGCCCGGGGCAGAACTACGAGCAGTACTTC; CDR3: CATSPGQNYEQYF
size: .; J: TRBJ2-3; V: TRBV11-2; D: TRBD2; DNA: TGTGCCAGCAGCAAGGGACTAGCGGGAAACACAGATACGCAGTATTTT; CDR3: CASSKGLAGNTDTQYF
size: once; J: TRBJ2-3; V: TRBV6-6; D: .; DNA: TGTGCCAGCAGTTACGACACGGGCCCAGATACGCAGTATTTT; CDR3: CASSYDTGPDTQYF
size: .; J: TRBJ2-1; V: TRBV6-4; D: .; DNA: TGTGCCAGCAGTGAGGTGGAGAGCTCCTACAATGAGCAGTTCTTC; CDR3: CASSEVESSYNEQFF
size: few; J: TRBJ2-7; V: TRBV27; D: TRBD2; DNA: TGTGCCAGCAGGGGCACTAGCGGGAGTATCTACGAGCAGTACTTC; CDR3: CASRGTSGSIYEQYF
size: .; J: TRBJ2-1; V: TRBV7-9; D: .; DNA: TGTGCCAGCAGCTTAGTTCCCAGGGAGAGTTATGAGCAGTTCTTC; CDR3: CASSLVPRESYEQFF
size: .; J: TRBJ2-7; V: TRBV28; D: .; DNA: TGTGCCAGCAGTCTAGACGGGGCTAGTAAGGTGCAGTACTTC; CDR3: CASSLDGASKVQYF